This entry describes one T cell receptor beta chain. What this receptor recognizes is not known. No base-level quality is on record; no much larger clone is a single base apart. Each donor gave one peripheral blood draw, approximately 110 mL on average, collected into heparinised tubes. Using a panel that included CD45RO, CCR7, CD25, CD127, CD95 and CD27, naive, central memory, regulatory and stem cell-like memory CD4+ T cells were sorted on a BD FACSAria II. All sorted populations exceeded 95% purity. PBMCs were isolated right away by Lymphoprep density gradient centrifugation and were stained directly, without culture. Samples were stained and sorted in pairs, with one healthy donor and one patient per experiment, so that batch effects were minimized. The sample comes from a study of beta chain features in type 1 diabetes (dated by TCRdb to the late 2010s). For context, the study as a whole: Mean age, gender distribution, total cell number and subset yield were not different between patients and healthy donors. A total of some 110 million sorted cells were examined across all samples, and the number of cells per subset was strongly correlated with RNA yield. In the study, recently diagnosed type 1 diabetes patients and matched healthy donors were compared on the TCRB repertoires of their sorted circulating CD4+ T cell subsets. Regulatory and stem cell-like memory subsets were obtained from only 8 patients and roughly eight healthy donors, while naive and central memory subsets were obtained from all 30 or so donors. The full study reports these points: PCR might favor shorter templates, but patient and control samples were amplified and corrected together, so any skew would affect both groups equally. Because the HLA sub-analyses included only small numbers of individuals, any influence of HLA type on TCRB rearrangement was left unresolved. In all four CD4+ subsets, TCRB CDR3 length was moderately but significantly shorter in type 1 diabetes patients. Naive, central memory and regulatory TCRB repertoires appeared to be more alike among patients than among healthy donors. At VDJ recombination sites, patients with type 1 diabetes made fewer insertions and deleted more nucleotides, a pattern implying thymic rearrangement abnormalities. Because cDNA rather than genomic DNA was sequenced, highly expressing activated cells could have been over-represented, although no difference in activation and CD3 levels was found between groups.

The entire amount of isolated RNA was reverse transcribed using the High Capacity cDNA Reverse Transcription Kit, so the sequenced TCRB transcripts were expressed ones. Deep immunoSEQ sequencing was applied to naive, central memory and regulatory T cell samples, giving an average of roughly 3.5 million total reads per sample. After sorted cells were lysed in RLT buffer, RNA was extracted with DNase-treated RNeasy Micro or Mini kits, with the choice depending on cell number. To prevent cross-contamination, each cell subset was processed individually, whereas patient and healthy donor samples were processed jointly. TCRB sequences were amplified from cDNA with the immunoSEQ multiplex PCR, producing 87-bp fragments spanning the CDR3 region. Amplicons were sequenced on the Illumina HiSeq platform. As for how the authors treated the data: PCR bias was computationally corrected using synthetic template baselines, reads within Hamming distance 2 were collapsed, and singletons that could not be merged were discarded. Reads were aligned against IMGT to assign V, D and J genes, CDR3 length and insertions or deletions at six rearrangement sites. Within each subset, clonotype counts were normalized to sorted cell number, after which true diversity and Gini coefficients were computed with the tcR R package. Repertoire sharing was quantified using the overlap coefficient calculated on TCRB nucleotide sequences. As a proxy for the pre-selection repertoire, out-of-frame TCRB sequences from naive cells were analyzed. TCRdb mirrors the immuneACCESS table, restricted to in-frame sequences. Some clones are absent from its copies; in checked studies, under half trace to an unresolved V gene, and the reason for the others is unknown. From that table come the V and J calls and clone size; the DNA was used to work out D and trimming. This sample gives some 240,000 clones in total; roughly 17% of them show up just once. The top ten clones comprise 0.065% to 0.1% of the sample.

From a lookup of the germline V gene (reference sequence), CDR1 and CDR2 are SEHNR and FQNEAQ. The CDR3, from cysteine to phenylalanine, totals 12 residues. Only the CDR3 region is kept as DNA, spanning 36 bases read in frame from base 1. Deletion took 3 bases off V and 5 bases off J, with a span of 8 bases between the germline ends. The clonotype originates from a man aged 25-45 years with type 1 diabetes. The sample taken for sequencing was naive CD4+ T cells from blood. The intended sense of this specimen's cell subset or site label: true naive CD4+ T cells. The chain uses TRBV7-9 and TRBJ2-7; the D gene cannot be resolved reliably. The nucleotides are TGTGCCAGCAGCTTGTCTAGGGACGAGCAGTACTTC. The resulting protein is CASSLSRDEQYF.